These 16 T cell receptor beta chains share one sample of origin, sequenced in a study of blood T cell repertoires in COVID-19. The assay was immunoSEQ multiplex PCR, and TCRdb's table has in-frame clones only and misses some. The top ten hold 2.8% of the sample, which has about 190,000 clones, around four fifths seen once. Sequencing used peripheral blood. Receptor source: a woman of 80 years or more with active or convalescent COVID-19.

The chain combines TRBV28 with TRBJ2-6; 11 bases match TRBD1. The V and J ends lost 8 bases and 0 bases, in that order; junction bases with no gene match: 3. The V gene's germline CDR1 is MDHEN and CDR2 SYDVKM. CDR3 size: 16 residues. CDR3 nucleotides: TGTGCCAGCTCCGGGACAGGGGGCTCTGGGGCCAACGTCCTGACTTTC. Its protein is CASSGTGGSGANVLTF. Variable domain in full (rest from reference TRBV28 and TRBJ2-6): DVKVTQSSRYLVKRTGEKVFLECVQDMDHENMFWYRQDPGLGLRLIYFSYDVKMKEKGDIPEGYSVSREKKERFSLILESASTNQTSMYLCASSGTGGSGANVLTFGAGSRLTVL.

V and J are TRBV19 and TRBJ1-5; 9 positions agree with TRBD1. J was trimmed by 3 bases and V by 6 bases; bases with no gene match: 9. The CDR3 length is 16 residues. Germline assignment: CDR1 LNHDA and CDR2 SQIVND (reference sequence). CDR3: CASSPGTGPYNQPQHF. The CDR3 region has the DNA TGTGCCAGTAGCCCGGGGACAGGGCCTTACAATCAGCCCCAGCATTTT.

The chain joins TRBV28 to TRBJ1-2; 7 positions agree with TRBD1. The trim removed 3 bases at V and 6 bases at J, leaving 4 bases unmatched. The CDR3 runs to 13 residues. CDR1 and CDR2 (germline): MDHEN, SYDVKM. CDR3: CASSFRGKDGYTF. The CDR3 nucleotides read TGTGCCAGCAGTTTCAGGGGGAAGGATGGCTACACCTTC.

The chain joins TRBV6-2 or TRBV6-3 to TRBJ1-1, with D possibly matching TRBD1 (5 bases). Trimming left V 6 bases short and J 6 bases short, with 14 bases between. CDR1 is MNHEY and CDR2 is SVGEGT in the germline V gene. The length of the CDR3 is 13 residues. The CDR3 is CASSSGMVPEAFF. The DNA of the CDR3 is TGTGCCAGCAGCTCAGGGATGGTCCCTGAAGCTTTCTTT.

The rearrangement links TRBV4-2 to TRBJ1-2; D perhaps matches TRBD1 (6 bases). V was pared by 0 bases and J by 8 bases, with 16 bases between. Germline V gene lookup returns CDR1 LGHNA and CDR2 YNFKEQ. The CDR3 is made up of 15 amino acids. CDR3 region: CASSQDSTGSRGYTF. DNA for the CDR3: TGTGCCAGCAGCCAAGATAGCACAGGGAGCCGGGGCTACACCTTC.

V gene TRBV28 combines with J gene TRBJ2-2; the match to TRBD2 covers 14 bases. This CDR3 has 19 amino acids. Germline V gives CDR1 MDHEN, CDR2 SYDVKM. V was pared by 6 bases and J by 3 bases, with 12 bases of the junction left unmatched. The DNA of the CDR3 is TGTGCCAGCAGCCCAAGGACTAGCGGGGGGACGAGGGACACCGGGGAGCTGTTTTTT. Protein product: CASSPRTSGGTRDTGELFF.

The V and J genes are TRBV2 and TRBJ1-6, with 8 bases aligning to TRBD1. The J segment lost 6 bases and the V segment lost 5 bases, leaving 12 bases of the junction unmatched. CDR3 size: 17 residues. Germline V gene sequence: CDR1 SNHLY, CDR2 FYNNEI. The CDR3 DNA reads as TGTGCCAGCAGTCGGGACAGGCCAAAAGGAACTAATTCACCCCTCCACTTT. Translation: CASSRDRPKGTNSPLHF.

There are a few counts of this clone. This chain links TRBV7-9 with TRBJ1-6, with 12 bases aligning to TRBD1. The J segment lost 11 bases and the V segment lost 5 bases, leaving 7 bases of the junction unmatched. The CDR3 is 15 amino acids. Germline V lookup: CDR1 SEHNR, CDR2 FQNEAQ (reference sequence). The CDR3 spells CASSIPGTGGTPLHF. CDR3 bases: TGTGCCAGCAGCATACCCGGGACAGGGGGCACACCCCTCCACTTT.

The rearrangement joins TRBV6-1 to TRBJ1-6; 7 nucleotides match TRBD1. The CDR3 is made up of 16 amino acids. Germline CDR1 is MNHNS and CDR2 is SASEGT. Trimming at V came to 5 bases and at J to 5 bases, leaving 9 bases not matched to a gene. As DNA, the CDR3 is TGTGCCAGCAGTAAAGACGCCGGGACAGATAATTCACCCCTCCACTTT. It yields the protein CASSKDAGTDNSPLHF.

Of note for this clone: This sample also contains other DNA sequences that code for the same CDR3. The DNA of the CDR3 is TGTGCCAGCAACATAGACAGGGACACTGAAGCTTTCTTT. Amino acids: CASNIDRDTEAFF. V and J are TRBV6-5 and TRBJ1-1, with 7 bases aligning to TRBD1. The junction had 5 bases not matched to a gene; V was cut back by 7 bases and J by 3 bases. CDR3 size: 13 residues. Germline-derived CDR1 and CDR2 are MNHEY and SVGAGI.

The gene calls are TRBV5-1 and TRBJ1-2; 9 bases match TRBD1. CDR1 SGHRS and CDR2 YFSETQ come from the germline V gene. V lost 1 base to trimming and J lost 0 bases; unmatched junction nucleotides: 1. The CDR3 length is 15 residues. Written as DNA, the CDR3 is TGCGCCAGCAGCTTGACAGGGGGCGCTAACTATGGCTACACCTTC. As protein: CASSLTGGANYGYTF.

The chain employs TRBV6-5 and TRBJ1-2; tentatively, D is TRBD1 (5 bases). Germline CDR1 MNHEY, CDR2 SVGAGI. This CDR3 has 15 amino acids. Trimming pared 0 bases from V and 3 bases from J, leaving 11 bases between. This chain's CDR3 is CASSYSRQTHYGYTF. CDR3 nucleotides: TGTGCCAGCAGTTACTCGAGACAGACACACTATGGCTACACCTTC.

The chain employs TRBV7-8 and TRBJ2-2, with 7 bases identical to TRBD1. Trimming removed 5 bases from V and 5 bases from J; junction bases left unmatched: 8. Germline V lookup: CDR1 SGHVS, CDR2 FQNEAQ. The CDR3 covers 15 residues. DNA for the CDR3: TGTGCCAGCAGCGAAACAGGGGTTTTAACCGGGGAGCTGTTTTTT. Protein: CASSETGVLTGELFF. Full variable domain (remainder filled in from reference TRBV7-8 and TRBJ2-2): GAGVSQSPRYKVAKRGQDVALRCDPISGHVSLFWYQQALGQGPEFLTYFQNEAQLDKSGLPSDRFFAERPEGSVSTLKIQRTQQEDSAVYLCASSETGVLTGELFFGEGSRLTVL.

The CDR3 loop is CASSLEGTVATNEKLFF. The CDR3 DNA reads TGCGCCAGCAGCTTGGAGGGGACAGTCGCAACTAATGAAAAACTGTTTTTT. The chain combines TRBV5-1 with TRBJ1-4; TRBD1 matches at 7 bases. V lost 0 bases and J lost 0; bases outside the gene matches: 5. Germline loops: CDR1 SGHRS, CDR2 YFSETQ. The CDR3 length is 17 residues.

DNA of the CDR3: TGTGCCAGCAGTCTACAGGGGTCCTATGGCTACACCTTC. The encoded protein is CASSLQGSYGYTF. The J gene is TRBJ1-2, the V gene TRBV9, with 7 bases that match TRBD1. CDR1 and CDR2 (germline): SGDLS, YYNGEE. The CDR3 has 13 residues. Trimming took 5 bases from V and 4 from J; bases not matched to a gene: 5.

This sequence joins TRBV7-9 and TRBJ1-2; 7 positions agree with TRBD1. Per germline, CDR1 SEHNR and CDR2 FQNEAQ (reference sequence). The V and J ends lost 5 bases and 8 bases, in that order; junction bases with no gene match: 11. The CDR3 contains 14 residues. CDR3 sequence (DNA): TGTGCCAGCAGCGTCGGGACAGTGGAAGGAGGCTACACCTTC. Its protein is CASSVGTVEGGYTF.